Listed below are T cell receptor beta chains from one sample, sequenced in a study of T cell repertoires in cytomegalovirus infection. The antigens of these receptors remain unknown. From the reads, TCRdb called clonotypes with MiXCR, one entry per CDR3 protein. The table records 100,000 to 150,000 distinct CDR3 sequences, over 30% of them present only once. Here the sequenced sample was CD8+ T cells from cultured PBMCs, taken from culture after CMV antigen stimulation. These receptors were collected from a human donor in good health (CMV status not recorded). Some clones in this sample may be carry-over from other donors' samples. CDR3s leave out the opening cysteine and the closing phenylalanine or tryptophan. The D gene is left open where the match is weak. Part of the rows lack a size; the others show once, few, many or a class for expanded clones.

few | TRBD1 | TRBV7-9 | ASSGRTGNSSYEQY
few | NA | TRBV5-8 | ASRGETQY
NA | TRBD1 | TRBV7-6 | ASSFSQGARNEQF
few | TRBD2 | TRBV7-8 | ASSFGGGAGNEQF
NA | NA | TRBV4-1 | ASSQDAHGYT
NA | TRBD1 | TRBV12-5 | ASGLLGTGGNEQF
NA | TRBD1 | TRBV6-2/TRBV6-3 | ASSPGGTGVYGYT
many | NA | TRBV6-1 | ASSEGGARDTEAF
NA | TRBD2 | TRBV20-1 | SARELAGGNNEQF
few | NA | TRBV19 | ASRRQGRFTDTQY
many | NA | TRBV7-8 | ASSLPGPTYEQY
NA | NA | TRBV28 | ASKEQGRSYEQY
NA | NA | TRBV7-2 | ASSDPGPPNTGELF
NA | NA | TRBV29-1 | SVEGQDLEAF
NA | NA | TRBV7-9 | ASSDSEQGLNQPQH
NA | NA | TRBV27 | ASSLGGSTQY
many | NA | TRBV7-8 | ASSLAGGAGSYEQY
NA | NA | TRBV20-1 | SARGQVFADEQY
NA | NA | TRBV4-3 | ASSQDSGLGNTGELF
many | NA | TRBV12-3/TRBV12-4 | ASSLGSPWSHNSPLH
many | TRBD1 | TRBV5-6 | ASSSDRGPEAF
NA | NA | TRBV20-1 | SARDLEGGSQETQY
NA | TRBD1 | TRBV7-9 | ASSSTQGSGNTIY
many | NA | TRBV11-2 | ASSLFGAPNYGYT
NA | NA | TRBV13 | ASSSQGRGYT
few | TRBD2 | TRBV6-2/TRBV6-3 | ASSLAGPPYEQY
NA | TRBD2 | TRBV15 | ATSRDRGGSTDTQY
many | NA | TRBV28 | ASTLRGRSNQPQH
few | NA | TRBV12-3/TRBV12-4 | ASSFTTENIQY
NA | NA | TRBV4-1 | ASSPRFDAFSYNEQF
NA | NA | TRBV7-8 | ASSYTYGAGYNEQF
NA | TRBD2 | TRBV6-1 | ASINSGGALNEQF
NA | TRBD1 | TRBV7-9 | ASSLVDRDAFTDTQY
few | NA | TRBV19 | ASSIASGGFTDTQY
NA | NA | TRBV14 | ASSQEWAGSVYGYT
few | TRBD1 | TRBV27 | ASSLSGGGQPQH
NA | NA | TRBV24-1 | ATSAQSGHSSGANVLT
NA | NA | TRBV28 | ASSFLTPRARGDEQY
NA | NA | TRBV7-2 | ASSFRTPEAF
few | TRBD1 | TRBV7-2 | ASSLGFGQAAYSNQPQH
NA | NA | TRBV7-6 | ASSLARGGGNTIY
once | NA | TRBV14 | ASSRRSGGLYEQY
NA | NA | TRBV7-9 | ASTAGNSRNEQF
few | NA | TRBV6-6 | ASSSDGANYGYT
NA | NA | TRBV5-4 | ASSLVALDGKIHEQY
NA | NA | TRBV2 | ASAAGENTEAF
many | NA | TRBV7-6 | ASSLSWNTEAF
NA | TRBD1 | TRBV12-3/TRBV12-4 | AIGTGYYEQY
few | TRBD1 | TRBV10-3 | AISDYYPGTGGYEQY
few | NA | TRBV6-2/TRBV6-3 | ASSYPGLLRHNEQF
many | TRBD1 | TRBV7-6 | ASSFIPGQANEKLF
few | TRBD1 | TRBV6-2/TRBV6-3 | ASRRLTGGFGTDTQY
NA | TRBD1 | TRBV5-6 | ASSLWSDRGRGYT